These T cell receptor beta chains were read from a single sample in a study of cytomegalovirus exposure and HLA in healthy donors. Assay used: immunoSEQ multiplex PCR; TCRdb lists only in-frame clones, some missing. The sample has 98,000 or so clones, roughly three quarters seen once. Sequencing input: PBMCs. Source of these receptors: a female donor in good health and CMV-seronegative. Each CDR3 is given with its conserved first and last residue. The D gene is left open where the match is weak. Only part of the rows carry a size: once, few, many, or a class if the clone is expanded.

V gene: TRBV29-1
J gene: TRBJ1-2
clone size: NA
D gene: TRBD1
CDR3 protein: CSVEGDSAPYGYTF
CDR3 DNA: TGCAGCGTTGAAGGGGACAGCGCGCCCTATGGCTACACCTTC

V gene: TRBV7-9
J gene: TRBJ2-2
clone size: NA
D gene: NA
CDR3 protein: CASSLGRTDTGELFF
CDR3 DNA: TGTGCCAGCAGCTTAGGTCGGACAGACACCGGGGAGCTGTTTTTT

V gene: TRBV5-8
J gene: TRBJ1-5
clone size: NA
D gene: NA
CDR3 protein: CASSLLGANQPQHF
CDR3 DNA: TGTGCCAGCAGCCTCTTAGGGGCCAATCAGCCCCAGCATTTT

V gene: TRBV6-5
J gene: TRBJ2-7
clone size: NA
D gene: TRBD1
CDR3 protein: CASSDRVNEQYF
CDR3 DNA: TGTGCCAGCAGTGACAGGGTGAACGAGCAGTACTTC

V gene: TRBV21-1
J gene: TRBJ1-1
clone size: few
D gene: NA
CDR3 protein: CASSNDRALAFF
CDR3 DNA: TGTGCCAGCAGCAATGACAGGGCTCTAGCTTTCTTT

V gene: TRBV18
J gene: TRBJ2-7
clone size: NA
D gene: NA
CDR3 protein: CASSQGAYEQYF
CDR3 DNA: TGTGCCAGCTCACAAGGAGCCTACGAGCAGTACTTC

V gene: TRBV19
J gene: TRBJ1-2
clone size: NA
D gene: NA
CDR3 protein: CASSTPKTGNYGYTF
CDR3 DNA: TGTGCCAGTAGTACCCCGAAAACGGGAAACTATGGCTACACCTTC

V gene: TRBV6-1
J gene: TRBJ1-4
clone size: NA
D gene: NA
CDR3 protein: CASSDCPSLLVDNEKLFF
CDR3 DNA: TGTGCCAGCAGTGACTGTCCAAGTCTCCTAGTCGACAATGAAAAACTGTTTTTT

V gene: TRBV19
J gene: TRBJ2-6
clone size: NA
D gene: NA
CDR3 protein: CASSLGRYSSGANVLTF
CDR3 DNA: TGTGCCAGTAGTCTCGGCAGGTATAGCTCTGGGGCCAACGTCCTGACTTTC

V gene: TRBV12-5
J gene: TRBJ2-5
clone size: NA
D gene: NA
CDR3 protein: CASTSQGSGGPQETQYF
CDR3 DNA: TGTGCTAGTACCTCACAGGGGTCGGGAGGGCCACAAGAGACCCAGTACTTC

V gene: TRBV6-5
J gene: TRBJ1-2
clone size: NA
D gene: NA
CDR3 protein: CASSYDAGVMSYGYTF
CDR3 DNA: TGTGCCAGCAGTTACGACGCAGGGGTAATGTCGTATGGCTACACCTTC

V gene: TRBV6-1
J gene: TRBJ1-1
clone size: NA
D gene: NA
CDR3 protein: CASSRPRGSGTEAFF
CDR3 DNA: TGTGCCAGCAGTAGGCCGAGGGGGTCGGGCACTGAAGCTTTCTTT

V gene: TRBV9
J gene: TRBJ1-2
clone size: NA
D gene: TRBD1
CDR3 protein: CASSPWTGGNYGYTF
CDR3 DNA: TGTGCCAGCAGCCCTTGGACAGGAGGTAACTATGGCTACACCTTC

V gene: TRBV6-1
J gene: TRBJ2-6
clone size: NA
D gene: TRBD1
CDR3 protein: CASTDRGGANVLTF
CDR3 DNA: TGTGCCAGTACCGACAGGGGTGGGGCCAACGTCCTGACTTTC

V gene: TRBV9
J gene: TRBJ1-5
clone size: NA
D gene: TRBD1
CDR3 protein: CASSYGQGTNQPQHF
CDR3 DNA: TGTGCCAGCAGCTATGGACAGGGGACAAATCAGCCCCAGCATTTT

V gene: TRBV9
J gene: TRBJ2-2
clone size: few
D gene: NA
CDR3 protein: CASRAHENSGTGELFF
CDR3 DNA: TGTGCCAGCCGCGCCCACGAGAACTCAGGCACCGGGGAGCTGTTTTTT

V gene: TRBV7-9
J gene: TRBJ1-1
clone size: once
D gene: NA
CDR3 protein: CASSLEAPGGAFF
CDR3 DNA: TGTGCCAGCAGCTTAGAGGCGCCGGGGGGGGCTTTCTTT

V gene: TRBV2
J gene: TRBJ2-3
clone size: NA
D gene: NA
CDR3 protein: CASSYLGGGTDTQYF
CDR3 DNA: TGTGCCAGCAGTTACCTAGGGGGGGGCACAGATACGCAGTATTTT

V gene: TRBV9
J gene: TRBJ2-2
clone size: NA
D gene: NA
CDR3 protein: CASSVSRRGANTGELFF
CDR3 DNA: TGTGCCAGCAGCGTATCCCGGAGGGGAGCAAACACCGGGGAGCTGTTTTTT

V gene: TRBV10-1
J gene: TRBJ2-2
clone size: NA
D gene: NA
CDR3 protein: CASSESGDATGMAGELFF
CDR3 DNA: TGCGCCAGCAGTGAGTCAGGGGACGCTACAGGGATGGCCGGGGAGCTGTTTTTT

V gene: TRBV1
J gene: TRBJ2-5
clone size: NA
D gene: NA
CDR3 protein: CTSSQVTSGGQETQYF
CDR3 DNA: TGCACCAGCAGCCAAGTCACTAGCGGGGGGCAAGAGACCCAGTACTTC

V gene: TRBV15
J gene: TRBJ2-5
clone size: NA
D gene: NA
CDR3 protein: CATSILKRETQYF
CDR3 DNA: TGTGCCACCAGCATCCTAAAACGGGAGACCCAGTACTTC

V gene: TRBV27
J gene: TRBJ1-2
clone size: NA
D gene: NA
CDR3 protein: CASSKVKRGSGYTF
CDR3 DNA: TGTGCCAGCAGTAAAGTTAAGAGGGGGAGTGGCTACACCTTC

V gene: TRBV6-4
J gene: TRBJ2-1
clone size: NA
D gene: NA
CDR3 protein: CASSDFKGKGYNEQFF
CDR3 DNA: TGTGCCAGCAGTGACTTTAAGGGTAAGGGGTACAATGAGCAGTTCTTC

V gene: TRBV6-1
J gene: TRBJ1-2
clone size: NA
D gene: NA
CDR3 protein: CASSPGLDGYTF
CDR3 DNA: TGTGCCAGCAGCCCAGGGCTGGATGGCTACACCTTC

V gene: TRBV27
J gene: TRBJ1-6
clone size: NA
D gene: TRBD1
CDR3 protein: CASSLSRTGGNSPLHF
CDR3 DNA: TGTGCCAGCAGTTTATCCAGGACAGGGGGTAATTCACCCCTCCACTTT

V gene: TRBV5-1
J gene: TRBJ2-7
clone size: NA
D gene: NA
CDR3 protein: CASSPGSYEQYF
CDR3 DNA: TGCGCCAGCAGCCCAGGGTCCTACGAGCAGTACTTC

V gene: TRBV27
J gene: TRBJ1-1
clone size: NA
D gene: NA
CDR3 protein: CASSFDTYPAFF
CDR3 DNA: TGTGCCAGCAGTTTTGACACTTATCCAGCTTTCTTT

V gene: TRBV5-1
J gene: TRBJ2-1
clone size: NA
D gene: TRBD1
CDR3 protein: CASSLGGQGRGNEQFF
CDR3 DNA: TGCGCCAGCAGCTTGGGGGGACAGGGCCGGGGAAATGAGCAGTTCTTC

V gene: TRBV11-2
J gene: TRBJ2-1
clone size: NA
D gene: NA
CDR3 protein: CASSPDGEIYNEQFF
CDR3 DNA: TGTGCCAGCAGCCCTGACGGAGAAATATACAATGAGCAGTTCTTC

V gene: TRBV5-1
J gene: TRBJ2-1
clone size: NA
D gene: TRBD1
CDR3 protein: CASSLELGTADNEQFF
CDR3 DNA: TGCGCCAGCAGCTTGGAGTTGGGGACAGCCGACAATGAGCAGTTCTTC

V gene: TRBV5-4
J gene: TRBJ2-7
clone size: few
D gene: NA
CDR3 protein: CASYAQGGPYEQYF
CDR3 DNA: TGTGCCAGCTACGCACAGGGCGGACCGTACGAGCAGTACTTC

V gene: TRBV7-3
J gene: TRBJ2-6
clone size: NA
D gene: TRBD2
CDR3 protein: CASSVTGTSAPSTNVLTF
CDR3 DNA: TGTGCCAGCAGCGTAACCGGGACTAGCGCCCCATCGACCAACGTCCTGACTTTC

V gene: TRBV5-1
J gene: TRBJ1-2
clone size: NA
D gene: NA
CDR3 protein: CASSLQESYGYTF
CDR3 DNA: TGCGCCAGCAGTTTACAGGAATCCTATGGCTACACCTTC

V gene: TRBV18
J gene: TRBJ2-7
clone size: NA
D gene: NA
CDR3 protein: CASSPGQTYEQYF
CDR3 DNA: TGTGCCAGCTCACCCGGACAAACCTACGAGCAGTACTTC

V gene: TRBV5-6
J gene: TRBJ2-2
clone size: NA
D gene: TRBD1
CDR3 protein: CASSGRTGIGELFF
CDR3 DNA: TGTGCCAGCAGCGGACGGACAGGGATCGGGGAGCTGTTTTTT

V gene: TRBV5-1
J gene: TRBJ1-4
clone size: once
D gene: NA
CDR3 protein: CASSLLGAGLEKLFF
CDR3 DNA: TGCGCCAGCAGCCTTTTGGGGGCTGGTCTTGAAAAACTGTTTTTT

V gene: TRBV5-1
J gene: TRBJ1-5
clone size: NA
D gene: NA
CDR3 protein: CASSLDSTNQPQHF
CDR3 DNA: TGCGCCAGCAGCTTGGACAGTACCAATCAGCCCCAGCATTTT

V gene: TRBV30
J gene: TRBJ1-4
clone size: NA
D gene: TRBD1
CDR3 protein: CAWSPQGGFIEKLFF
CDR3 DNA: TGTGCCTGGAGTCCCCAGGGGGGTTTTATTGAAAAACTGTTTTTT

V gene: TRBV7-9
J gene: TRBJ2-1
clone size: few
D gene: TRBD2
CDR3 protein: CASSSTSGGTDEQFF
CDR3 DNA: TGTGCCAGCAGCTCTACTAGCGGGGGGACCGATGAGCAGTTCTTC

V gene: TRBV20-1
J gene: TRBJ1-1
clone size: few
D gene: NA
CDR3 protein: CSARSGHQAFF
CDR3 DNA: TGCAGTGCTAGATCCGGACACCAAGCTTTCTTT

V gene: TRBV20-1
J gene: TRBJ2-5
clone size: once
D gene: NA
CDR3 protein: CSAHHSETQYF
CDR3 DNA: TGCAGTGCCCATCACTCGGAGACCCAGTACTTC

V gene: TRBV30
J gene: TRBJ2-3
clone size: NA
D gene: NA
CDR3 protein: CAWSVGRGNTFADTQYF
CDR3 DNA: TGTGCCTGGAGTGTGGGAAGGGGCAACACATTCGCAGATACGCAGTATTTT

V gene: TRBV10-3
J gene: TRBJ1-6
clone size: few
D gene: NA
CDR3 protein: CAISESGEGVSPLHF
CDR3 DNA: TGTGCCATCAGTGAGTCCGGGGAGGGGGTGTCACCCCTCCACTTT

V gene: TRBV11-1
J gene: TRBJ2-1
clone size: NA
D gene: TRBD1
CDR3 protein: CASSFQGAGGIEQFF
CDR3 DNA: TGTGCCAGCAGCTTCCAGGGGGCAGGAGGTATTGAGCAGTTCTTC

V gene: TRBV11-3
J gene: TRBJ1-1
clone size: NA
D gene: TRBD1
CDR3 protein: CASSYGGTGRNTEAFF
CDR3 DNA: TGTGCCAGCAGTTATGGGGGGACAGGAAGAAACACTGAAGCTTTCTTT

V gene: TRBV7-6
J gene: TRBJ2-7
clone size: medium-sized
D gene: NA
CDR3 protein: CASSSTGGLRGEQYF
CDR3 DNA: TGTGCCAGCAGCTCAACGGGCGGGCTCCGGGGCGAGCAGTACTTC

V gene: TRBV9
J gene: TRBJ2-3
clone size: NA
D gene: TRBD2
CDR3 protein: CASSVGYGRAGISTDTQYF
CDR3 DNA: TGTGCCAGCAGCGTAGGGTACGGGAGGGCCGGGATTAGCACAGATACGCAGTATTTT

V gene: TRBV21-1
J gene: TRBJ1-4
clone size: NA
D gene: NA
CDR3 protein: CASSKEGTGWGTNEKLFF
CDR3 DNA: TGTGCCAGCAGCAAAGAAGGAACAGGGTGGGGAACTAATGAAAAACTGTTTTTT

V gene: TRBV7-9
J gene: TRBJ1-1
clone size: NA
D gene: TRBD1
CDR3 protein: CASSLARGPAEAFF
CDR3 DNA: TGTGCCAGCAGTCTAGCGAGGGGGCCGGCTGAAGCTTTCTTT

V gene: TRBV4-1
J gene: TRBJ1-2
clone size: NA
D gene: TRBD1
CDR3 protein: CASSPLTGGGYTF
CDR3 DNA: TGCGCCAGCAGCCCACTGACAGGGGGCGGCTACACCTTC

V gene: TRBV7-7
J gene: TRBJ2-1
clone size: once
D gene: TRBD1
CDR3 protein: CASSLRQGSHNEQFF
CDR3 DNA: TGTGCTAGCAGCTTAAGACAGGGGTCCCACAATGAGCAGTTCTTC

V gene: TRBV28
J gene: TRBJ1-2
clone size: few
D gene: NA
CDR3 protein: CASSSPLRALYGYTF
CDR3 DNA: TGTGCCAGCAGCTCCCCCCTGAGGGCCCTCTATGGCTACACCTTC